The next 23 T cell receptor beta chains were all read from a single sample in a study of blood T cell repertoires in COVID-19 (dated by TCRdb to the early 2020s). The library came from the immunoSEQ multiplex PCR assay. Here the immuneACCESS table is served through TCRdb, limited to in-frame sequences with V and J called. Missing clones are a known gap in these copies; in checked studies unresolved V genes cover under half, and the rest lacks a known reason. The sample table contains more than 150,000 clones; only one count was recorded for 60% to 80% of them. The ten top clones hold approximately 15% of the sample. What was sequenced was peripheral blood. The source is a man aged 55 to 69 with active or convalescent COVID-19.

This clone was detected once. The rearrangement joins TRBV29-1 to TRBJ2-3; D gene uncertain. CDR3 size: 13 residues. V lost 7 bases, J lost 2 bases, and 13 bases lay in between. The V gene's germline CDR1 is SQVTM and CDR2 ANQGSEA. The CDR3 sequence: CSAEAPVTDTQYF. CDR3 nucleotides: TGCAGCGCCGAAGCGCCAGTCACAGATACGCAGTATTTT.

The chain is built from TRBV10-3 and TRBJ2-7; TRBD1 is a possible D gene (6 bases). The CDR3 sequence is 13 residues long. Germline V CDR1 and CDR2: ENHRY, SYGVKD. The germline V and J ends were trimmed by 4 bases and 0 bases, with 7 bases remaining between them. In DNA, the CDR3 is TGTGCCATCAGTGGAGGGGGCTCCTACGAGCAGTACTTC. It translates to CAISGGGSYEQYF.

V is TRBV7-3 and J is TRBJ2-5; D unresolved. CDR3 length: 13 amino acids. Between the trimmed V and J ends, which lost 5 bases and 1 base, there was a span of 8 bases. Germline loops: CDR1 SGHTA, CDR2 FQGTGA. The CDR3 bases are TGTGCCAGCAGCCGGAGTATCCAAGAGACCCAGTACTTC. Protein: CASSRSIQETQYF.

This clone was seen a few times. The chain's CDR3 is CASSPNDRYEQYF. The DNA for the CDR3 is TGTGCCAGCAGCCCTAATGACAGGTACGAGCAGTACTTC. The gene calls are TRBV7-9 and TRBJ2-7, with D tentatively TRBD1 (6 bases). The germline gives CDR1 SEHNR, CDR2 FQNEAQ (reference sequence). The CDR3 is made up of 13 amino acids. Deletions cut 5 bases from V and 4 bases from J, with 12 bases between. The full variable domain, its missing parts supplied by reference TRBV7-9 and TRBJ2-7, is DTGVSQNPRHKITKRGQNVTFRCDPISEHNRLYWYRQTLGQGPEFLTYFQNEAQLEKSRLLSDRFSAERPKGSFSTLEIQRTEQGDSAMYLCASSPNDRYEQYFGPGTRLTVT.

The rearrangement uses TRBV10-2 and TRBJ2-1; the match to TRBD2 covers 11 bases. This CDR3 comprises 16 residues. V gave up 8 bases and J gave up 7 bases; unmatched junction bases: 13. Germline lookup yields CDR1 WSHSY and CDR2 SAAADI. The CDR3 bases are TGCGCCAGCCGTCGACCGCTAGCGGGAGGTATTAATGAGCAGTTCTTC. Translation: CASRRPLAGGINEQFF.

CDR3 sequence: CASGLAGSYEQYF. The CDR3, as DNA: TGTGCTAGTGGTTTGGCGGGGTCCTACGAGCAGTACTTC. The chain carries TRBV12-5 and TRBJ2-7; possibly TRBD2 for D (5 bases). Germline V gives CDR1 LGHNT, CDR2 FRNRAP. There are 13 residues in the CDR3. The ends were cut back, 1 base at V and 1 base at J, with 5 bases in the middle.

The chain is built from TRBV5-1 and TRBJ2-7; TRBD1 matches at 9 bases. J lost 4 bases, V lost 0 bases, and 5 bases had no gene match. The CDR3 is made up of 15 amino acids. Germline V gives CDR1 SGHRS, CDR2 YFSETQ. The DNA for the CDR3 is TGCGCCAGCAGCTTGGAACCGGGACAGGGTTACGAGCAGTACTTC. It is translated as CASSLEPGQGYEQYF.

This chain connects TRBV19 to TRBJ1-3; D call uncertain. The V end was cut by 3 bases, the J end by 0 bases, with 9 bases between. The CDR3 length is 15 residues. Per germline, CDR1 LNHDA and CDR2 SQIVND (reference sequence). The CDR3 spells CASSIGELSGNTIYF. As DNA, the CDR3 is TGTGCCAGTAGTATTGGTGAACTCTCTGGAAACACCATATATTTT.

In its sample, this clone was seen a few times. The chain has TRBV9 and TRBJ2-1, with 9 nucleotides matching TRBD2. Trimming cost V 5 bases and J 9 bases; bases outside gene matches: 15. This CDR3 contains 16 residues. Germline-derived CDR1 and CDR2 are SGDLS and YYNGEE. Written as DNA, the CDR3 is TGTGCCAGCAGTGGGGGGCTAGCGGGAACGTTCACTGAGCAGTTCTTC. It encodes CASSGGLAGTFTEQFF.

This sequence joins TRBV7-9 and TRBJ1-6; TRBD1 matches at 7 bases. V shed 0 bases and J 7 bases; nucleotides not matched to a gene: 0. The CDR3 has 14 residues. Germline CDR1 reads SEHNR; CDR2 reads FQNEAQ (reference sequence). CDR3 in DNA: TGTGCCAGCAGCTTAGCACAGGGGAATTCACCCCTCCACTTT. This translates into CASSLAQGNSPLHF.

The chain couples TRBV5-1 to TRBJ1-3; 9 nucleotides line up with TRBD1. With 4 bases clipped from V and 0 bases from J, the junction kept 14 bases outside the gene matches. This CDR3 comprises 19 residues. The germline V gene has CDR1 SGHRS and CDR2 YFSETQ. The CDR3 nucleotides are TGCGCCAGCAGCGTGACCGGGACAGGGCTCCTCAGCTCTGGAAACACCATATATTTT. Encoded protein: CASSVTGTGLLSSGNTIYF.

CDR3 nucleotide sequence: TGTGCCAGCAGTTCCCCCTCACAGGGAAATGAAAAACTGTTTTTT. Its translation: CASSSPSQGNEKLFF. The chain is built from TRBV27 and TRBJ1-4; maybe TRBD1 (6 bases). V was trimmed by 4 bases and J by 5 bases, leaving 14 bases between them. This CDR3 has 15 residues. Per germline, CDR1 MNHEY and CDR2 SMNVEV (reference sequence).

The chain recombines TRBV3-1 (or the pseudogene TRBV3-2) with TRBJ2-6, with a tentative D call TRBD1 (5 bases). Trimming removed 1 base from V and 4 bases from J, with 20 bases in between. CDR1 and CDR2 (germline): LGHDT, YNNKEL (reference sequence). The CDR3 covers 19 residues. CDR3: CASSQVRLSPGPGANVLTF. The CDR3, as DNA: TGTGCCAGCAGCCAAGTTCGTTTAAGTCCAGGGCCAGGGGCCAACGTCCTGACTTTC.

V and J are TRBV6-8 and TRBJ2-3; 10 bases line up with TRBD2. Per germline, CDR1 MNHGY and CDR2 SAAAGT. Losses at the gene ends were 7 bases for V and 1 base for J; bases not matched to a gene: 14. The CDR3 is 18 residues long. The CDR3 bases are TGTGCCAGCATTGCTAGCGGGAGAAAGGGGTGGGGCACAGATACGCAGTATTTT. Translation gives CASIASGRKGWGTDTQYF.

V usage is TRBV18 and J usage is TRBJ1-5; TRBD1 matches 9 bases. The CDR3 is made up of 16 amino acids. The V and J ends lost 4 bases and 0 bases, in that order; junction bases with no gene match: 4. Germline CDR1 reads KGHSH; CDR2 reads LQKENI. This chain's CDR3 is CASSRDRAYSNQPQHF. DNA for the CDR3: TGTGCCAGCTCACGGGACAGGGCGTATAGCAATCAGCCCCAGCATTTT.

V gene TRBV18 combines with J gene TRBJ2-7, with TRBD2 matching 8 bases. The germline CDR1 and CDR2 sequences are KGHSH and LQKENI. V shed 8 bases and J 5 bases; nucleotides not matched to a gene: 17. This CDR3 has 16 amino acids. CDR3 coding DNA: TGTGCCAGCCCCGCGGGGGGACGGAGACCAGGGAACGAGCAGTACTTC. The encoded protein is CASPAGGRRPGNEQYF.

This clone came up once. This chain connects TRBV10-3 to TRBJ2-2, with D uncertain. Per the germline V gene, CDR1 is ENHRY and CDR2 is SYGVKD. The CDR3 contains 13 residues. Trimming removed 10 bases from V and 4 bases from J, with 13 bases in between. DNA for the CDR3: TGTGCCACCTCCATCACAGTCACCGGGGAGCTGTTTTTT. Protein: CATSITVTGELFF.

The chain combines TRBV18 with TRBJ2-5, with TRBD1 as a possible D gene (6 bases). V shed 0 bases and J shed 4 bases, with 12 bases lying between them. Germline-derived CDR1 and CDR2 are KGHSH and LQKENI. There are 15 residues in the CDR3. Written as DNA, the CDR3 is TGTGCCAGCTCACCACCGAACAGGGATGGAGAGACCCAGTACTTC. Residues: CASSPPNRDGETQYF.

This clone was seen a handful of times. The V call is TRBV14, the J call TRBJ1-1, with D perhaps TRBD1 (6 bases). The CDR3 has 15 residues. From germline, CDR1 is SGHDN and CDR2 FVKESK. Trimming left V 4 bases short and J 4 bases short, with 16 bases between. The CDR3: CASSRPPPGATEAFF. CDR3 in DNA: TGTGCCAGCAGCCGACCCCCCCCAGGGGCCACTGAAGCTTTCTTT.

This chain joins TRBV5-1 and TRBJ2-2, with TRBD2 identical over 12 bases. The CDR3 runs to 15 residues. V shed 4 bases and J 8 bases; nucleotides not matched to a gene: 6. Germline CDR1 SGHRS, CDR2 YFSETQ. The CDR3 protein is CASSEETSGRGELFF. In DNA form, the CDR3 reads TGCGCCAGCAGCGAGGAGACTAGCGGGAGAGGGGAGCTGTTTTTT.

The V call is TRBV5-4, the J call TRBJ2-5; 13 bases agree with TRBD2. Per germline, CDR1 SGHNT and CDR2 YYREEE (reference sequence). V was pared by 4 bases and J by 3 bases, with 12 bases of the junction left unmatched. The CDR3 totals 18 residues. CDR3 nucleotide sequence: TGTGCCAGCAGCCCGGGGACTAGCGGGAAGCACTGGGAAGAGACCCAGTACTTC. As protein: CASSPGTSGKHWEETQYF.

The chain is built from TRBV6-1 and TRBJ2-1, with 14 positions matching TRBD2. The length of the CDR3 is 20 residues. Per germline, CDR1 MNHNS and CDR2 SASEGT. V was clipped by 3 bases and J by 4 bases; unmatched bases: 14. Here the CDR3 DNA reads TGTGCCAGCAGTGACCAGTCCCCGGGACTAGCGGGAGTCAATTACAATGAGCAGTTCTTC. It yields the protein CASSDQSPGLAGVNYNEQFF.

This clone was detected once. The CDR3 sequence: CAISQAGSGRRDEQFF. The CDR3 region has the DNA TGTGCCATCAGTCAAGCGGGCTCAGGGCGTAGGGATGAGCAGTTCTTC. The J gene is TRBJ2-1, the V gene TRBV10-3, with D possibly being TRBD2 (6 bases). This CDR3 contains 16 residues. The ends were cut back, 5 bases at V and 8 bases at J, with 22 bases in the middle. CDR1 and CDR2 (germline): ENHRY, SYGVKD.